Each of the 24 T cell receptor beta chains below was sequenced from the same sample in a study of blood T cell repertoires in COVID-19. Repertoires were generated with immunoSEQ multiplex PCR, while TCRdb's copy carries only in-frame clones and drops some. Of around 130,000 clones in the sample, around 89% were seen once. Sequenced material: peripheral blood. Receptors originate from a man in his forties or fifties with active or convalescent COVID-19.

The V call is TRBV24-1, the J call TRBJ2-2, with 10 positions matching TRBD1. Germline loops: CDR1 KGHDR, CDR2 SFDVKD. Germline trimming cut 4 bases from V and 6 bases from J; bases unmatched to any gene: 7. This CDR3 has 16 residues. CDR3 sequence: CATSETGGRGPGELFF. The CDR3 nucleotides read TGTGCCACCAGTGAGACAGGGGGCCGGGGCCCCGGGGAGCTGTTTTTT.

This chain links TRBV5-4 with TRBJ1-3, with D maybe TRBD1 (6 bases). Germline-derived CDR1 and CDR2 are SGHNT and YYREEE (reference sequence). The CDR3 consists of 16 residues. Trimming pared 2 bases from V and 3 bases from J, leaving 15 bases between. The CDR3 nucleotides are TGTGCCAGCAGCTTCTACACCGGGACAATTGGAAACACCATATATTTT. Amino acid sequence: CASSFYTGTIGNTIYF. Variable domain in full (rest from reference TRBV5-4 and TRBJ1-3): ETGVTQSPTHLIKTRGQQVTLRCSSQSGHNTVSWYQQALGQGPQFIFQYYREEENGRGNFPPRFSGLQFPNYSSELNVNALELDDSALYLCASSFYTGTIGNTIYFGEGSWLTVV.

This chain joins TRBV27 and TRBJ2-3, with 8 bases lining up with TRBD1. Germline values: CDR1 MNHEY, CDR2 SMNVEV (reference sequence). V lost 6 bases, J lost 4 bases, and 12 bases stayed unmatched. The CDR3 runs to 16 residues. Here the CDR3 DNA reads TGTGCCAGCAGGGGCGTCGGGACAGGCGTGCCAGATACGCAGTATTTT. Translating gives CASRGVGTGVPDTQYF.

The rearrangement links TRBV25-1 to TRBJ1-1; a possible D gene is TRBD1 (6 bases). Trimming pared 6 bases from V and 10 bases from J, leaving 18 bases between. The CDR3 covers 13 residues. Germline V lookup: CDR1 MGHDK, CDR2 SYGVNS. The CDR3 sequence: CASRGGAAVGAFF. CDR3 sequence (DNA): TGTGCCAGCAGGGGGGGGGCCGCCGTTGGAGCTTTCTTT.

In DNA form, the CDR3 reads TGTGCCAGCAGCTCTCCAGGGTACACTGAAGCTTTCTTT. Its translation is CASSSPGYTEAFF. This chain joins TRBV27 and TRBJ1-1; a weak D match, TRBD1 (5 bases). From germline, CDR1 is MNHEY and CDR2 SMNVEV (reference sequence). This CDR3 spans 13 amino acids. V was pared by 6 bases and J by 3 bases, with 11 bases between.

V is TRBV30 and J is TRBJ2-7; a weak D match, TRBD2 (5 bases). The CDR3 loop spans 14 amino acids. V shed 3 bases and J shed 1 base, with 13 bases lying between them. CDR1 is GTSNPN and CDR2 is SVGIG in the germline V gene (reference sequence). CDR3: CAWRFGGTSYEQYF. The CDR3 nucleotides are TGTGCCTGGAGATTCGGAGGTACATCCTACGAGCAGTACTTC.

The genes are TRBV5-1 and TRBJ2-7; possible D gene TRBD1, 5 bases. This CDR3 has 14 amino acids. The germline V and J ends were trimmed by 2 bases and 1 base, with 10 bases remaining between them. The germline CDR1 and CDR2 sequences are SGHRS and YFSETQ. In nucleotides, the CDR3 is TGCGCCAGCAGCTTATCAGGGTTTTCCTACGAGCAGTACTTC. Its translation: CASSLSGFSYEQYF.

The V and J genes are TRBV7-2 and TRBJ2-2; 9 bases are shared with TRBD2. CDR3 size: 15 residues. V trimming: 1 base; J trimming: 6 bases; junction bases outside the gene matches: 3. Per the germline V gene, CDR1 is SGHTA and CDR2 is FQGNSA. CDR3 protein: CASSLVAGEAGELFF. The CDR3 DNA is TGTGCCAGCAGCTTAGTAGCGGGAGAGGCCGGGGAGCTGTTTTTT.

The genes are TRBV4-2 and TRBJ2-7, with TRBD2 matching 13 bases. V trimming: 1 base; J trimming: 5 bases; junction bases outside the gene matches: 2. CDR1 is LGHNA, CDR2 YNFKEQ, per germline. The CDR3 loop spans 15 amino acids. CDR3 bases: TGTGCCAGCAGCCAAGTCGGACTAGCGGGAGACGAGCAGTACTTC. Amino acid sequence: CASSQVGLAGDEQYF.

In its sample, this clone was seen once. The J gene is TRBJ1-3, the V gene TRBV12-5, with D possibly TRBD1 on 5 matching bases. CDR1 is LGHNT and CDR2 is FRNRAP in the germline V gene. V lost 2 bases and J lost 2, with 13 bases in between. The CDR3 runs to 16 residues. For the CDR3, the DNA is TGTGCTAGTGGTTTGTCGCGGGGCACGGCTGGAAACACCATATATTTT. Protein product: CASGLSRGTAGNTIYF.

The chain's CDR3 is CAIGTNNQPQHF. The CDR3 nucleotides are TGTGCCATCGGGACAAACAATCAGCCCCAGCATTTT. The chain joins TRBV10-3 to TRBJ1-5; TRBD1 is a possible D gene (6 bases). The V gene's germline CDR1 is ENHRY and CDR2 SYGVKD. Trimming shortened V by 8 bases and J by 3 bases, and 8 bases separated the two germline ends. This CDR3 region has 12 residues.

V usage is TRBV5-6 and J usage is TRBJ2-2, with D possibly matching TRBD2 (5 bases). The V gene lost 3 bases and the J gene lost 6 bases, with 9 bases spanning the gap. Per germline, CDR1 SGHDT and CDR2 YYEEEE. The CDR3 loop spans 13 amino acids. The CDR3 spells CASSWRAAGELFF. The CDR3 DNA is TGTGCCAGCAGCTGGCGGGCAGCCGGGGAGCTGTTTTTT.

The genes are TRBV7-6 and TRBJ1-5; 9 positions match TRBD1. Germline lookup yields CDR1 SGHVS and CDR2 FNYEAQ. The CDR3 loop spans 15 amino acids. The ends lost 2 bases at V and 6 bases at J; junction bases unmatched: 5. The CDR3 nucleotides read TGTGCCAGCAGCTTAAACAGGGGGCTGGGTCAGCCCCAGCATTTT. Amino acids: CASSLNRGLGQPQHF.

V usage is TRBV6-6 and J usage is TRBJ2-7; D is unclear. The V gene's germline CDR1 is MNHNY and CDR2 SVGAGI (reference sequence). This CDR3 spans 12 amino acids. V gave up 4 bases and J gave up 3 bases, with 7 bases separating them. CDR3 region: CASSLSLYEQYF. CDR3 DNA: TGTGCCAGCAGTTTATCCCTCTACGAGCAGTACTTC.

This clone was seen more than once but under ten times. The V call is TRBV5-1, the J call TRBJ1-4, with TRBD1 matching 7 bases. Germline V CDR1 and CDR2: SGHRS, YFSETQ. This CDR3 has 18 amino acids. Losses at the gene ends were 4 bases for V and 0 bases for J; bases not matched to a gene: 12. This CDR3 reads CASSRGLRQGATNEKLFF. The CDR3 bases are TGCGCCAGCAGCAGAGGACTACGGCAGGGGGCAACTAATGAAAAACTGTTTTTT.

The chain carries TRBV5-4 and TRBJ2-1, with a possible D match to TRBD1 (5 bases). Trimming took off 0 bases at V and 1 base at J, with 5 bases between the two ends. The CDR3 runs 14 residues. Germline V gene sequence: CDR1 SGHNT, CDR2 YYREEE (reference sequence). The CDR3 DNA reads TGTGCCAGCAGCTTGGACAGGTCCTACAATGAGCAGTTCTTC. It specifies CASSLDRSYNEQFF.

This chain uses TRBV18 with TRBJ1-3; 7 positions agree with TRBD1. This CDR3 spans 15 amino acids. V was clipped by 2 bases and J by 0 bases; unmatched bases: 1. CDR1 is KGHSH and CDR2 is LQKENI in the germline V gene. DNA of the CDR3: TGTGCCAGCTCACCAACAGGGGCCTCTGGAAACACCATATATTTT. This sequence encodes CASSPTGASGNTIYF.

The chain joins TRBV4-3 to TRBJ2-7, with D perhaps TRBD2 (6 bases). The V end lost 1 base, the J end lost 4 bases, and 14 bases lay between the germline ends. CDR1 is LGHNA and CDR2 is YSLEER in the germline V gene. The CDR3 consists of 15 residues. As DNA, the CDR3 is TGCGCCAGCAGCCAAGGCGTGGGGAGGCAATACGAGCAGTACTTC. The encoded protein is CASSQGVGRQYEQYF.

This chain links TRBV15 with TRBJ1-2; perhaps TRBD1 as D (5 bases). CDR3 length equals 13 residues. Trimming stripped 1 base from V and 6 bases from J, with 9 bases between. Looked up from germline, CDR1 is LNHNV and CDR2 is YYDKDF (reference sequence). The CDR3 sequence is CATSRAGGDGYTF. The DNA of the CDR3 is TGTGCCACCAGCAGAGCGGGGGGAGATGGCTACACCTTC.

J is TRBJ1-4 and V is TRBV6-5; D not certain. This CDR3 has 13 amino acids. The V gene's germline CDR1 is MNHEY and CDR2 SVGAGI. Trimming removed 7 bases from V and 0 bases from J, with 6 bases in between. CDR3 nucleotide sequence: TGTGCCAGCACACTATCAACTAATGAAAAACTGTTTTTT. Protein product: CASTLSTNEKLFF.

This chain links TRBV7-8 with TRBJ1-5; 9 bases are shared with TRBD1. Germline V gene sequence: CDR1 SGHVS, CDR2 FQNEAQ. The junction had 4 bases not matched to a gene; V was cut back by 4 bases and J by 3 bases. The CDR3 extends over 15 amino acids. DNA of the CDR3: TGTGCCAGCAGCTCACGGACAGGGGTCAATCAGCCCCAGCATTTT. Encoded protein: CASSSRTGVNQPQHF.

There are a few counts of this clone. The genes are TRBV5-6 and TRBJ2-5; D is perhaps TRBD2 (6 bases). The V end lost 3 bases, the J end lost 1 base, and 7 bases lay between the germline ends. From germline, CDR1 is SGHDT and CDR2 YYEEEE. CDR3 size: 13 residues. The CDR3 sequence is CASSWDSQETQYF. The DNA for the CDR3 is TGTGCCAGCAGCTGGGACTCCCAAGAGACCCAGTACTTC.

The CDR3 DNA follows: TGCGCCAGCATAAACAGGAACGATGCGAAAAATAGCAATCAGCCCCAGCATTTT. This encodes CASINRNDAKNSNQPQHF. This rearrangement joins TRBV5-1 to TRBJ1-5, with D possibly matching TRBD1 (5 bases). Germline V CDR1 and CDR2: SGHRS, YFSETQ. CDR3 length: 18 residues. Trimming shortened V by 6 bases and J by 0 bases, and 22 bases separated the two germline ends.

In its sample, this clone was seen once. The chain links TRBV19 to TRBJ1-6, with a weak D call TRBD1 (5 bases). The CDR3 runs 13 residues. Germline CDR1 LNHDA, CDR2 SQIVND (reference sequence). V shed 7 bases and J shed 6 bases, with 10 bases lying between them. The CDR3 region has the DNA TGTGCCAGTAAAGACAGTCCTAATTCACCCCTCCACTTT. As protein: CASKDSPNSPLHF.